This TCR beta chain was recovered during a study of radiation and T cells in renal cell carcinoma. Study-wide points: Pretreatment tumor biopsies were lacking, so baseline clonotypes are unknown.

Time point in this sample: blood 4 weeks post-SBRT, at nephrectomy. Sample treatment: 15 Gy SBRT to primary tumor, nephrectomy 4 weeks later. Nephrectomy followed 15 Gy stereotactic body radiation by 4 weeks. Radiation-treated patients gave blood at baseline, week 2 and week 4. The patient's renal cell carcinoma had clear cell pathology. Here immunoSEQ multiplex PCR was the method, and the copy in TCRdb shows in-frame clones only, minus some. In the table there are approximately 150,000 clones, around 88% of which are singletons. Remarks on this clone: The antigen remains unidentified.

This TCR came from a woman in her 50s with renal cell carcinoma. Sequencing used blood, obtained from a patient whose treatment included radiotherapy and nephrectomy.

CDR3 nucleotide sequence: TGTGCCAGTAGTATTATCCAGGCAAATAGCGATGGCTACACCTTC. Encoded protein: CASSIIQANSDGYTF. This chain links TRBV19 with TRBJ1-2; D ambiguous. With 3 bases removed from V and 6 bases from J, the gap between germline ends came to 17 bases. In germline, CDR1 is LNHDA, CDR2 SQIVND (reference sequence). The CDR3 totals 15 residues.